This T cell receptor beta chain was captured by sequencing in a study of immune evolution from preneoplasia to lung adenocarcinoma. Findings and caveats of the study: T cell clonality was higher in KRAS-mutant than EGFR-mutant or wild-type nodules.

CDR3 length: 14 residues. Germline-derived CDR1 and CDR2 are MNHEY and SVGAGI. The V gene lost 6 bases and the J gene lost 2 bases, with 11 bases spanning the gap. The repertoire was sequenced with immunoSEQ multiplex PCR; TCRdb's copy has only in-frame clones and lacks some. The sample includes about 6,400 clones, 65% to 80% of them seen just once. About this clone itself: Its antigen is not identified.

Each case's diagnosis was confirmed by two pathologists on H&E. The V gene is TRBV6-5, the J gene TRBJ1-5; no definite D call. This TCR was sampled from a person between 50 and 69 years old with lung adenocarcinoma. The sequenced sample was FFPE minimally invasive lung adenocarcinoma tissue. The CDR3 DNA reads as TGTGCCAGCAGGGACTCCGCGGGCAATCAGCCCCAGCATTTT. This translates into CASRDSAGNQPQHF.